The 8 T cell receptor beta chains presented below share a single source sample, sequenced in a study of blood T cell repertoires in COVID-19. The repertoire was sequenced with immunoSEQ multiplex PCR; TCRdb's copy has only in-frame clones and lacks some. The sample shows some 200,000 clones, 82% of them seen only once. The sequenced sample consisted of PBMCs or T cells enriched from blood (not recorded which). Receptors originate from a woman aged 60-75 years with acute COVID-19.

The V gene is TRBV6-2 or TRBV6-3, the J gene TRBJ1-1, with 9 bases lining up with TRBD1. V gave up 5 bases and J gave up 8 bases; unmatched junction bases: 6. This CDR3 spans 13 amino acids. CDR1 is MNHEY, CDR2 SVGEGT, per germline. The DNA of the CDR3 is TGTGCCAGCAGTCAACAGGGGGCAAGGGAAGCTTTCTTT. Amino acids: CASSQQGAREAFF.

The CDR3 loop reads CASTPSGARGNEQFF. The CDR3 DNA reads TGCGCCAGCACCCCTTCGGGGGCGCGGGGGAATGAGCAGTTCTTC. The chain uses TRBV10-1 and TRBJ2-1, with D possibly being TRBD2 (7 bases). The CDR3 contains 15 residues. The V end was cut by 7 bases, the J end by 7 bases, with 20 bases between. The germline gives CDR1 WNHNN, CDR2 SYGVQD (reference sequence).

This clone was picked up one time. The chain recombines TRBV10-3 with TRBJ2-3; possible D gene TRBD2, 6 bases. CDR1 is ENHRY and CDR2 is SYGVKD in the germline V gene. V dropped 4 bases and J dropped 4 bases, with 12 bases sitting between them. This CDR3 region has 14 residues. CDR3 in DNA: TGTGCCATCAGTGTAAACGGGGAGGCAGATACGCAGTATTTT. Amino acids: CAISVNGEADTQYF.

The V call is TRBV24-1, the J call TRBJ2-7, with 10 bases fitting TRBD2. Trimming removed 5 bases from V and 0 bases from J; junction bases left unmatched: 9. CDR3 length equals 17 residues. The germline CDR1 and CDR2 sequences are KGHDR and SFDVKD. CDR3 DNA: TGTGCCACCAGTGCGGCCGGACTAGCGGACCACTCCTACGAGCAGTACTTC. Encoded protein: CATSAAGLADHSYEQYF.

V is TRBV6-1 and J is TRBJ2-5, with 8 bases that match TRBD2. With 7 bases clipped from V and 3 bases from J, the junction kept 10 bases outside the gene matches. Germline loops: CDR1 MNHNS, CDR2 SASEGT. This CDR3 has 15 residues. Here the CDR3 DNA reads TGTGCCAGCAATCGCCCAGCGGGAGTGGAAGAGACCCAGTACTTC. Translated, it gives CASNRPAGVEETQYF.

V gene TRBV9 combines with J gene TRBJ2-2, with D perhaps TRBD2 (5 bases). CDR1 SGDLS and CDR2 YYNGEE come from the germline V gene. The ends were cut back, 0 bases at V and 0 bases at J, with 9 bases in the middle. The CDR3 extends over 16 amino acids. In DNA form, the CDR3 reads TGTGCCAGCAGCGTAGGCGGGTTCGCGAACACCGGGGAGCTGTTTTTT. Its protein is CASSVGGFANTGELFF.

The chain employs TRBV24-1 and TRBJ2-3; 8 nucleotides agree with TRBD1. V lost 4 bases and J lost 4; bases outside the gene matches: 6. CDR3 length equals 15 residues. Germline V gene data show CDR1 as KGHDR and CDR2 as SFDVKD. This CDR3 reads CATSEGQGHSDTQYF. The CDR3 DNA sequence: TGTGCCACCAGTGAAGGACAGGGACATTCAGATACGCAGTATTTT.

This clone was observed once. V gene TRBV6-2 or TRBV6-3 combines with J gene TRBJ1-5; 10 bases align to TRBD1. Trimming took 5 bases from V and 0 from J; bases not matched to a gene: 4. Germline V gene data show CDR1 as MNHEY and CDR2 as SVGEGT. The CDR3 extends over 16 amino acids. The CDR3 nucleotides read TGTGCCAGCAGTAGACAGGGGGCATATAGCAATCAGCCCCAGCATTTT. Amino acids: CASSRQGAYSNQPQHF.